Each of the 13 T cell receptor beta chains below was sequenced from the same sample in a study of T cell responses to AZD1222 COVID-19 vaccine (dated by TCRdb to 2020 to 2022). Libraries were made using the immunoSEQ multiplex PCR assay. Imported from immuneACCESS, the table was reduced by TCRdb to in-frame sequences with V and J called. These copies leave out some clones; in studies compared against another copy, an unresolved V gene accounts for under half, and the cause of the remainder is not known. The sample yields over 110,000 clones; 75% to 90% were counted once. The top ten constitute under 2% of the sample. The time point label here, explained by the study, means: baseline before first vaccination. Material: peripheral blood, obtained on day 0 of AZD1222 vaccination. The receptors were gathered from an adult in good health.

The chain links TRBV5-8 to TRBJ2-1, with TRBD2 matching 8 bases. V was pared by 0 bases and J by 0 bases, with 2 bases of the junction left unmatched. Germline-derived CDR1 and CDR2 are SGHTS and YDEGEE. This CDR3 is 16 amino acids long. CDR3 sequence reads: CASSLDSGISYNEQFF. Here the CDR3 DNA reads TGTGCCAGCAGCTTGGATAGCGGGATCTCCTACAATGAGCAGTTCTTC.

In its sample, this clone was seen a few times. The CDR3 here is CAAGGASGGTGELFF. The CDR3 DNA reads TGTGCCGCCGGCGGGGCTAGCGGGGGCACCGGGGAGCTGTTTTTT. V usage is TRBV19 and J usage is TRBJ2-2, with 10 positions matching TRBD2. CDR1 and CDR2 (germline): LNHDA, SQIVND (reference sequence). The CDR3 length is 15 residues. The V and J ends lost 11 bases and 4 bases, in that order; junction bases with no gene match: 10.

This chain joins TRBV30 and TRBJ2-5; D is perhaps TRBD2 (7 bases). V dropped 0 bases and J dropped 1 base, with 15 bases sitting between them. Germline loops: CDR1 GTSNPN, CDR2 SVGIG (reference sequence). The CDR3 spans 16 residues. CDR3 in amino acids: CAWSVGRRGGQETQYF. The CDR3 DNA follows: TGTGCCTGGAGTGTGGGGCGGAGGGGGGGCCAAGAGACCCAGTACTTC.

DNA of the CDR3: TGTGCCAGCAGCTTAGCGCAGTTTAACACTGAAGCTTTCTTT. Translated, it gives CASSLAQFNTEAFF. This sequence joins TRBV7-9 and TRBJ1-1; unclear D gene. CDR1 and CDR2 from the germline V gene are SEHNR and FQNEAQ (reference sequence). The CDR3 totals 14 residues. The ends were cut back, 0 bases at V and 2 bases at J, with 7 bases in the middle.

The chain joins TRBV15 to TRBJ1-1, with a tentative D call TRBD1 (5 bases). Germline CDR1 reads LNHNV; CDR2 reads YYDKDF (reference sequence). V was pared by 1 base and J by 1 base, with 10 bases between. The CDR3 contains 15 residues. The CDR3: CATSRGGFENTEAFF. In nucleotides, the CDR3 is TGTGCCACCAGCAGAGGGGGGTTTGAGAACACTGAAGCTTTCTTT.

The rearrangement joins TRBV12-3 or TRBV12-4 to TRBJ2-7; 8 bases map to TRBD1. V shed 6 bases, J shed 2 bases, and the junction held 0 bases outside the gene matches. This CDR3 has 12 residues. The CDR3 coding sequence is TGTGCCAGCAGACAGGGGGCCTACGAGCAGTACTTC. Its translation: CASRQGAYEQYF.

The chain employs TRBV11-3 and TRBJ1-2; D remains ambiguous. The CDR3 has 13 amino acids. The ends were cut back, 4 bases at V and 4 bases at J, with 10 bases in the middle. Looked up from germline, CDR1 is SGHNT and CDR2 is YENEEA. CDR3 sequence: CASSYGPSYGYTF. In nucleotides, the CDR3 is TGTGCCAGCAGCTACGGGCCCTCCTATGGCTACACCTTC.

V is TRBV28 and J is TRBJ2-1; tentatively, D is TRBD2 (5 bases). The CDR3 runs 13 residues. Germline CDR1 reads MDHEN; CDR2 reads SYDVKM. Trimming left V 6 bases short and J 0 bases short, with 6 bases between. CDR3 sequence: CASRSGSYNEQFF. The DNA for the CDR3 is TGTGCCAGCAGAAGCGGCTCCTACAATGAGCAGTTCTTC. Full variable domain (outside the CDR3, taken from reference TRBV28 and TRBJ2-1): DVKVTQSSRYLVKRTGEKVFLECVQDMDHENMFWYRQDPGLGLRLIYFSYDVKMKEKGDIPEGYSVSREKKERFSLILESASTNQTSMYLCASRSGSYNEQFFGPGTRLTVL.

V usage is TRBV6-5 and J usage is TRBJ2-5; 10 positions agree with TRBD2. Germline V CDR1 and CDR2: MNHEY, SVGAGI. The CDR3 runs 16 residues. V dropped 0 bases and J dropped 7; count of bases not matched to a gene: 8. This chain's CDR3 is CASSYSPSGGRVTQYF. The CDR3 coding sequence is TGTGCCAGCAGTTACTCGCCTAGCGGGGGTCGAGTGACCCAGTACTTC.

This chain uses TRBV5-1 with TRBJ2-5; perhaps TRBD2 as D (6 bases). The CDR3 contains 15 residues. Trimming removed 4 bases at V and 1 base at J, with 14 bases between. CDR1 is SGHRS, CDR2 YFSETQ, per germline. DNA for the CDR3: TGCGCCAGCAGCGGCCCGGGAGCTTTCCAAGAGACCCAGTACTTC. It specifies CASSGPGAFQETQYF.

The chain couples TRBV5-8 to TRBJ2-3; TRBD2 matches at 7 bases. Germline values: CDR1 SGHTS, CDR2 YDEGEE. The CDR3 spans 17 residues. The J segment lost 0 bases and the V segment lost 4 bases, leaving 11 bases of the junction unmatched. CDR3 nucleotides: TGTGCCAGCAGCCCGCGGGGAGGGAAGTTCAGCACAGATACGCAGTATTTT. Protein: CASSPRGGKFSTDTQYF.

V gene TRBV12-3 or TRBV12-4 combines with J gene TRBJ1-2, with 10 nucleotides matching TRBD1. V shed 2 bases, J shed 9 bases, and the junction held 3 bases outside the gene matches. CDR3 size: 13 residues. CDR3 sequence reads: CASSLRTGGSYTF. In DNA form, the CDR3 reads TGTGCCAGCAGTTTAAGGACAGGGGGGAGCTACACCTTC.

The chain links TRBV24-1 to TRBJ2-1; 8 nucleotides align to TRBD2. This CDR3 contains 15 residues. V gave up 2 bases and J gave up 6 bases; unmatched junction bases: 5. Per the germline V gene, CDR1 is KGHDR and CDR2 is SFDVKD. CDR3 DNA: TGTGCCACCAGTGATTATGGAGCGGGAGTCAATGAGCAGTTCTTC. Amino acids: CATSDYGAGVNEQFF.